One sample yielded the 17 T cell receptor beta chains listed below, sequenced in a study of T cells in localized non-small cell lung cancer (dated by TCRdb to between 2020 and 2021). Libraries were constructed by the immunoSEQ multiplex PCR assay. The clones in this table, taken by TCRdb from immuneACCESS, are in-frame only. Not every clone is retained; where verified, under half of the shortfall comes from an unresolved V gene, and the cause of the rest is unknown. The sample table holds around 41,000 clones, of which approximately 84% were seen once. The ten largest account for about 6.5% of the sample. Sequencing was performed on peripheral blood, taken before any cancer treatment. The receptors were gathered from a man aged 40 to 70 with stage I lung adenocarcinoma.

Only a few counts were recorded for this clone. The chain couples TRBV25-1 to TRBJ2-1; D remains unclear. The CDR3 has 14 amino acids. V lost 2 bases to trimming and J lost 1 base, with 6 bases between them. The germline CDR1 and CDR2 sequences are MGHDK and SYGVNS. The CDR3 here is CASSETVSYNEQFF. The CDR3 DNA reads as TGTGCCAGCAGTGAAACGGTGTCCTACAATGAGCAGTTCTTC.

The genes are TRBV7-5 and TRBJ1-5. TRBV7-5 is a listed pseudogene. CDR3 length: 18 residues. The CDR3 is CARSLVPLDGIGNQPQHF. The CDR3 region has the DNA TGTGCCAGAAGCTTAGTCCCCCTGGATGGGATAGGCAATCAGCCCCAGCATTTT.

The gene calls are TRBV5-8 and TRBJ2-7; the D gene is possibly TRBD1 (6 bases). The CDR3 sequence is 16 residues long. Trimming pared 0 bases from V and 4 bases from J, leaving 17 bases between. CDR1 is SGHTS, CDR2 YDEGEE, per germline. CDR3 nucleotides: TGTGCCAGCAGCTTGGATCCCGTACAGGGCCCTTACGAGCAGTACTTC. Translation gives CASSLDPVQGPYEQYF.

This clone was seen a single time. The chain couples TRBV5-8 to TRBJ2-3; 7 bases line up with TRBD2. The CDR3 runs 17 residues. In germline, CDR1 is SGHTS, CDR2 YDEGEE. With 1 base clipped from V and 2 bases from J, the junction kept 10 bases outside the gene matches. DNA of the CDR3: TGTGCCAGCAGCTTGACGGCTAGCGGCACTTTCACAGATACGCAGTATTTT. Translated: CASSLTASGTFTDTQYF. The full variable domain, rest sourced from reference TRBV5-8 and TRBJ2-3, is EAGVTQSPTHLIKTRGQQATLRCSPISGHTSVYWYQQALGLGLQFLLWYDEGEERNRGNFPPRFSGRQFPNYSSELNVNALELEDSALYLCASSLTASGTFTDTQYFGPGTRLTVL.

V usage is TRBV11-2 and J usage is TRBJ2-1; D ambiguous. Germline assignment: CDR1 SGHAT and CDR2 FQNNGV. This CDR3 has 15 residues. Trimming removed 7 bases at V and 4 bases at J, with 17 bases between. This chain's CDR3 is CASTPALSPYNEQFF. DNA of the CDR3: TGTGCCAGCACCCCGGCTCTCTCACCTTACAATGAGCAGTTCTTC.

This chain connects TRBV4-1 to TRBJ2-5, with D maybe TRBD1 (6 bases). CDR1 is MGHRA and CDR2 is YSYEKL in the germline V gene. The length of the CDR3 is 15 residues. The ends were cut back, 4 bases at V and 5 bases at J, with 17 bases in the middle. The chain's CDR3 is CASSLGGQNRETQYF. The CDR3 DNA reads as TGCGCCAGCAGCCTAGGTGGACAGAACAGGGAGACCCAGTACTTC.

DNA for the CDR3: TGTGCCAGCCTTATCATGGGAGACACTGAAGCTTTCTTT. Its translation: CASLIMGDTEAFF. V usage is TRBV28 and J usage is TRBJ1-1; no definite D call. Trimming took 8 bases from V and 3 from J, leaving 13 bases between them. CDR1 and CDR2 (germline): MDHEN, SYDVKM. The CDR3 sequence is 13 residues long. The full variable domain, with the rest looked up from reference TRBV28 and TRBJ1-1, is DVKVTQSSRYLVKRTGEKVFLECVQDMDHENMFWYRQDPGLGLRLIYFSYDVKMKEKGDIPEGYSVSREKKERFSLILESASTNQTSMYLCASLIMGDTEAFFGQGTRLTVV.

V and J are TRBV14 and TRBJ1-2; 9 bases line up with TRBD1. The V gene end was trimmed by 4 bases and the J gene end by 4 bases; junction bases not matched to a gene: 10. Per germline, CDR1 SGHDN and CDR2 FVKESK. This CDR3 has 16 amino acids. CDR3: CASSPSPGQGSYGYTF. Here the CDR3 DNA reads TGTGCCAGCAGCCCCAGCCCGGGACAGGGTTCCTATGGCTACACCTTC.

The CDR3 bases are TGTGCCAGCAGCCCTAACCCAGATTCCTACGAGCAGTACTTC. This codes for CASSPNPDSYEQYF. J is TRBJ2-7 and V is TRBV7-3; unclear D gene. V lost 5 bases and J 1 base, leaving 12 bases between the germline ends. Germline CDR1 reads SGHTA; CDR2 reads FQGTGA. CDR3 length equals 14 residues.

This chain links TRBV7-2 with TRBJ2-3; D unclear. The CDR3 runs to 14 residues. V was cut by 5 bases and J by 4 bases, with 13 bases left in between. The V gene's germline CDR1 is SGHTA and CDR2 FQGNSA. CDR3 loop: CASSPSKPPDTQYF. DNA of the CDR3: TGTGCCAGCAGCCCATCAAAGCCTCCAGATACGCAGTATTTT.

J is TRBJ2-5 and V is TRBV7-3, with unresolved D. Per germline, CDR1 SGHTA and CDR2 FQGTGA. Trimming took off 4 bases at V and 12 bases at J, with 18 bases between the two ends. CDR3 length: 13 amino acids. The CDR3 DNA reads as TGTGCCAGCAGCTCTGCCCCGGGTCTCCCAAAGTACTTC. It yields the protein CASSSAPGLPKYF.

This chain uses TRBV28 with TRBJ2-3, with 7 bases lining up with TRBD2. Germline CDR1 is MDHEN and CDR2 is SYDVKM. The junction had 7 bases not matched to a gene; V was cut back by 10 bases and J by 0 bases. The CDR3 is 14 residues long. The chain's CDR3 is CATQAGRSTDTQYF. CDR3 nucleotides: TGTGCCACTCAAGCGGGACGCAGCACAGATACGCAGTATTTT.

The chain couples TRBV5-8 to TRBJ2-1; D not resolved. CDR1 and CDR2 (germline): SGHTS, YDEGEE. Trimming left V 6 bases short and J 2 bases short, with 3 bases between. The CDR3 loop spans 11 amino acids. CDR3 DNA: TGTGCCAGCACAGCCTACAATGAGCAGTTCTTC. Translated, it gives CASTAYNEQFF.

V is TRBV21-1 and J is TRBJ1-5. TRBV21-1 is an annotated pseudogene. There are 11 residues in the CDR3. CDR3 sequence reads: CASSTDLPQHF. In DNA, the CDR3 is TGTGCCAGCAGCACTGACCTGCCCCAGCATTTT.

The chain combines TRBV4-2 with TRBJ2-7, with D possibly being TRBD1 (6 bases). V gave up 1 base and J gave up 3 bases, with 7 bases separating them. The germline CDR1 and CDR2 sequences are LGHNA and YNFKEQ. CDR3 length equals 13 residues. The CDR3 nucleotides are TGTGCCAGCAGCCAAGGAGGGGGCTACGAGCAGTACTTC. Amino acid sequence: CASSQGGGYEQYF.

The V call is TRBV28, the J call TRBJ2-2; TRBD1 agrees at 10 bases. CDR3 size: 17 residues. CDR1 MDHEN and CDR2 SYDVKM come from the germline V gene. Trimming at V came to 5 bases and at J to 0 bases, leaving 6 bases not matched to a gene. The CDR3 loop is CASSHRQGAANTGELFF. The CDR3 nucleotides are TGTGCCAGCAGTCACCGACAGGGGGCCGCGAACACCGGGGAGCTGTTTTTT.

The V and J genes are TRBV11-2 and TRBJ2-7; the D gene is possibly TRBD2 (5 bases). V was shortened by 6 bases and J by 3 bases, with 15 bases between the two germline ends. The CDR3 runs to 14 residues. Germline CDR1 reads SGHAT; CDR2 reads FQNNGV. In DNA form, the CDR3 reads TGTGCCAGCAGATCGCTTTACCGGGACTACGAGCAGTACTTC. Translated, it gives CASRSLYRDYEQYF. Full variable domain (rest looked up from reference TRBV11-2 and TRBJ2-7): EAGVAQSPRYKIIEKRQSVAFWCNPISGHATLYWYQQILGQGPKLLIQFQNNGVVDDSQLPKDRFSAERLKGVDSTLKIQPAKLEDSAVYLCASRSLYRDYEQYFGPGTRLTVT.